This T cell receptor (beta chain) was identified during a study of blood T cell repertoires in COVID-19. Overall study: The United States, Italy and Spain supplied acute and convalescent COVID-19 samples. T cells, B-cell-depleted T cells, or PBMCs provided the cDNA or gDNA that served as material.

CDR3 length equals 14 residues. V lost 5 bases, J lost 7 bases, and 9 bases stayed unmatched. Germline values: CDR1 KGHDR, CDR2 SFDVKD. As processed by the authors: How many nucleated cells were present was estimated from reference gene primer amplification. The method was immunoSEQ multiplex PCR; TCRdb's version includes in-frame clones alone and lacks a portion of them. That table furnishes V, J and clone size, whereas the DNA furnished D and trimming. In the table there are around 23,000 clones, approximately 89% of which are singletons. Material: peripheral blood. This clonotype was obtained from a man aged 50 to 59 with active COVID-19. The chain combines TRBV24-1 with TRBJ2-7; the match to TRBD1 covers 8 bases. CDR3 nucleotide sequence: TGTGCCACCAGTGGCGGACAGGGAAGGGGGGAGCAGTACTTC. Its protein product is CATSGGQGRGEQYF.